A selection of T cell receptor beta chains follows, all from one sample in a study of shared clonotypes between healthy human individuals. Sequenced by immunoSEQ multiplex PCR; TCRdb stores in-frame clones only, minus some. The sample has hundreds of thousands of clones; around 87% are singletons. The sample was memory CD8+ T cells sorted from blood. The source is a man younger than 35 in good health. Both conserved end residues are part of each CDR3. A D gene is named only where the DNA matches it firmly. Some rows mark clone size as missing; the rest say once, few, many or name a class of expanded clone.

V gene	J gene	D gene	clone size	CDR3 DNA	CDR3 protein
TRBV29-1	TRBJ2-6	TRBD2	NA	TGCAGCGTTGTTACTGCGGGAGGGGTCAACTCTGGGGCCAACGTCCTGACTTTC	CSVVTAGGVNSGANVLTF
TRBV15	TRBJ2-7	NA	once	TGTGCCACCAGCAGAGATAGAATGACGGGGGGCCATTACGAGCAGTACTTC	CATSRDRMTGGHYEQYF
TRBV27	TRBJ2-5	TRBD1	NA	TGTGCCAGCAGTCCCCTGGGGGACAGCCAAGAGACCCAGTACTTC	CASSPLGDSQETQYF
TRBV7-8	TRBJ2-1	TRBD2	once	TGTGCCAGCAGTTTAAGCGGGGGTTACAATGAGCAGTTCTTC	CASSLSGGYNEQFF
TRBV5-1	TRBJ1-2	NA	NA	TGCGCCAGCAGATTTGAGGCCTGGGGGGACTATGGCTACACCTTC	CASRFEAWGDYGYTF
TRBV6-1	TRBJ1-2	TRBD1	NA	TGTGCCAGCAGTGAAGCAGACAGGGTATCCTATGGCTACACCTTC	CASSEADRVSYGYTF
TRBV5-5	TRBJ1-1	NA	NA	TGTGCCAGCAGCTTTGTTTTGTCAGAAGAAGCTTTCTTT	CASSFVLSEEAFF
TRBV29-1	TRBJ2-3	NA	NA	TGCAGCGTCGGGGCCGGTCTTAGCACAGATACGCAGTATTTT	CSVGAGLSTDTQYF
TRBV6-1	TRBJ2-7	NA	NA	TGTGCCAGCAGTGAGGGCCAAGTCCACGAGCAGTACTTC	CASSEGQVHEQYF
TRBV5-1	TRBJ2-3	TRBD2	NA	TGCGCCAGCAGCTTGGGAATTACTAGCGGCAAAGTTGGCACAGATACGCAGTATTTT	CASSLGITSGKVGTDTQYF
TRBV5-7	TRBJ1-6	NA	NA	TGTGCCAGCAGCTTGCCGTCCAGGAGCTCCTATAATTCACCCCTCCACTTT	CASSLPSRSSYNSPLHF
TRBV9	TRBJ2-1	TRBD2	NA	TGTGCCAGCAGCGCTAGCGGGGGGGCAACAAATGAGCAGTTCTTC	CASSASGGATNEQFF
TRBV21-1	TRBJ1-1	NA	NA	TGTGCCAGCAGCAGGTCTCCCGGGACAGGGGCTTTAGCTGAAGCTTTCTTT	CASSRSPGTGALAEAFF
TRBV9	TRBJ1-1	NA	NA	TGTGCCAGCAGCCCTCCTACAGGAGGGTACACTGAAGCTTTCTTT	CASSPPTGGYTEAFF
TRBV28	TRBJ2-3	NA	NA	TGTGCCAGCAGTTTATGGTGGCCGGCAGATACGCAGTATTTT	CASSLWWPADTQYF
TRBV10-3	TRBJ1-1	TRBD1	NA	TGTGCCATCAGTTTCACCGGGACAGGGTTTATAGAAGCTTTCTTT	CAISFTGTGFIEAFF
TRBV7-9	TRBJ2-7	NA	NA	TGTGCCAGCAGCTTGCCTACAGGGAATTCGAACTACGAGCAGTACTTC	CASSLPTGNSNYEQYF
TRBV10-2	TRBJ2-7	NA	NA	TGCGCCAGCAGTGAGGCACTAACCGAGGGACGCCCCCACTTC	CASSEALTEGRPHF
TRBV7-6	TRBJ1-6	NA	NA	TGTGCCAGCAGCTTAGCGTTCGGGGTTGGGGGAGGTTCACCCCTCCACTTT	CASSLAFGVGGGSPLHF
TRBV9	TRBJ2-2	NA	once	TGTGCCAGCAGCGCCTCCGGGACTCCCACGAGGGAGGAGCTGTTTTTT	CASSASGTPTREELFF
TRBV4-3	TRBJ1-2	NA	NA	TGCGCCAGCAGCTACGATCAGGGGATGGACTACACCTTC	CASSYDQGMDYTF
TRBV10-1	TRBJ2-3	TRBD1	NA	TGCGCCAGCAACCGGACAGGTCTGAGGGCAGATACGCAGTATTTT	CASNRTGLRADTQYF
TRBV6-1	TRBJ1-2	NA	NA	TGTGCCAGCATGAGGGATGCTAACTATGGCTACACCTTC	CASMRDANYGYTF
TRBV27	TRBJ2-7	TRBD2	NA	TGTGCCAGCAGTTCTGTCACTAGCGACTGGGGGGAGCAGTACTTC	CASSSVTSDWGEQYF
TRBV29-1	TRBJ2-1	TRBD2	NA	TGCAGCGTGCTGGACGCGGGAGCAAGAAATGAGCAGTTCTTC	CSVLDAGARNEQFF
TRBV28	TRBJ2-7	NA	NA	TGTGCCAGCAGTTTATCACCCGGGGATGGCTCCTACGAGCAGTACTTC	CASSLSPGDGSYEQYF
TRBV13	TRBJ2-7	NA	once	TGTGCCAGCAGCGCGTTAGGGTCTCGCGGATACGAGCAGTACTTC	CASSALGSRGYEQYF
TRBV19	TRBJ2-5	TRBD2	few	TGTGCCAGTAGTATAACAGCGGGAGGTGGAGAGACCCAGTACTTC	CASSITAGGGETQYF
TRBV6-5	TRBJ1-1	TRBD1	NA	TGTGCCAGCAGTTACCGGGACAGACCCACTGAAGCTTTCTTT	CASSYRDRPTEAFF
TRBV7-9	TRBJ2-7	TRBD1	NA	TGTGCCAGCAGCCCCGGACCGGGACAGGGGCTCTACGAGCAGTACTTC	CASSPGPGQGLYEQYF
TRBV27	TRBJ1-1	NA	NA	TGTGCCAGCAGTTTATCCCTGGAATCCGGGACTTTTCGCGATGGTGGCACTGAAGCTTTCTTT	CASSLSLESGTFRDGGTEAFF
TRBV13	TRBJ1-1	NA	NA	TGTGCCAGCAGCTTAGTAGGTACTGAAGCTTTCTTT	CASSLVGTEAFF
TRBV28	TRBJ1-4	NA	NA	TGTGCCAGCAGCCGGACAGTATTTAATGAAAAACTGTTTTTT	CASSRTVFNEKLFF
TRBV11-3	TRBJ2-7	NA	once	TGTGCCAGCAGCGCCCCAGGGGCGGCCTCCTACGAGCAGTACTTC	CASSAPGAASYEQYF
TRBV4-3	TRBJ2-3	TRBD2	NA	TGCGCCAGCAGCCAAGATCGGAGCGGGAGAAGCACAGATACGCAGTATTTT	CASSQDRSGRSTDTQYF
TRBV25-1	TRBJ2-7	TRBD1	NA	TGTGCCAGCAGTGAATGGGGGACAGGGGGTTACGAGCAGTACTTC	CASSEWGTGGYEQYF
TRBV4-3	TRBJ2-1	TRBD2	NA	TGCGCCAGCAGCCTTGGAGGGACTAGCGGGAGGATGTATGAGCAGTTCTTC	CASSLGGTSGRMYEQFF
TRBV7-8	TRBJ2-5	NA	NA	TGTGCCAGCAGCTTAATAAGGGTCGGAAGGGTGACCCAGTACTTC	CASSLIRVGRVTQYF
TRBV9	TRBJ2-6	NA	NA	TGTGCCGGGACAACTTCTGGGGCCAACGTCCTGACTTTC	CAGTTSGANVLTF
TRBV27	TRBJ2-3	NA	NA	TGTGCCAGCAGTCCTTTCCCTGAATTCACAGATACGCAGTATTTT	CASSPFPEFTDTQYF
TRBV5-1	TRBJ2-1	TRBD1	NA	TGCGCCAGCAGCACCGACAGGGGGGAAAACTACAATGAGCAGTTCTTC	CASSTDRGENYNEQFF
TRBV7-9	TRBJ2-3	NA	NA	TGTGCCAGCAGCTTAGGGTCGGGGAGTCGGTCAGATACGCAGTATTTT	CASSLGSGSRSDTQYF
TRBV27	TRBJ2-7	NA	NA	TGTGCCAGCAGGCCTACAGGGCACTACGAGCAGTACTTC	CASRPTGHYEQYF
TRBV29-1	TRBJ2-7	NA	NA	TGCAGCGTTCTAGGGGGGACGGTGAGCTCCTACGAGCAGTACTTC	CSVLGGTVSSYEQYF
TRBV7-9	TRBJ1-5	TRBD1	NA	TGTGCCAGCAGCTTGACCGGGACAGGGCTTTGGGACCAGCCCCAGCATTTT	CASSLTGTGLWDQPQHF
TRBV29-1	TRBJ1-2	TRBD1	NA	TGCAGCGTTGATTATACAGGGGTCGATGGCTACACCTTC	CSVDYTGVDGYTF
TRBV6-5	TRBJ1-1	TRBD1	NA	TGTGCCAGCAGTTACGAGAACAGGGGGGGAACTGAAGCTTTCTTT	CASSYENRGGTEAFF
TRBV13	TRBJ2-1	TRBD2	NA	TGTGCCAGCAGCCGTGGACTAGCGGGGGGGCTTGAGCAGTTCTTC	CASSRGLAGGLEQFF
TRBV2	TRBJ1-1	NA	NA	TGTGCCAGCTTCGCAGGGGAGGGCACTGAAGCTTTCTTT	CASFAGEGTEAFF